Listed below are T cell receptor beta chains from one sample, sequenced in a study of blood T cells in healthy people across ages. TCRdb ran MiXCR on the 5' RACE reads and lists one entry per CDR3 protein. This sample has some 1.7 million distinct CDR3 sequences, with 28% found just once. Sequencing was performed on blood. All receptors derive from a woman in her thirties in good health. The conserved cysteine and the conserved F or W are not part of the CDR3 here.

CDR3 length	V gene	CDR3 protein
13	TRBV5-6	ASSLDPGGVDTQY
11	TRBV12-3/TRBV12-4	ASSLSRNTVAF
12	TRBV5-1	ASSIGRTNTEAF
13	TRBV15	ATSRKGDSTDTQY
16	TRBV6-1	ASSPARPRGRSYNEQF
14	TRBV7-3	ASSPRTSGGLGEQY
13	TRBV6-6	ASSPLAGVLLEQY
13	TRBV24-1	ATSEFGVPPGEQY
12	TRBV15	ATSRAAGVQPQH
14	TRBV7-9	ASSLYRDTTNEKLF
15	TRBV18	ASSPAGARAAKNIQY
13	TRBV11-2	ASSLDLGSSYEQY
13	TRBV7-2	ASSRGAGKAYEQY
11	TRBV29-1	SVRGGPTGELF
13	TRBV5-1	ASSQNSGQTYEQY
13	TRBV20-1	SVKREGRSYNEQF
11	TRBV6-5	ASRYGTWDGYT
12	TRBV29-1	SAPAGVSYNEQF
14	TRBV12-3/TRBV12-4	ASRATGEGRGQPQH
12	TRBV7-6	ASSLDQTSGTQY
13	TRBV20-1	SARDGTSGVYEQY
18	TRBV7-2	ASSVKDGTSGRAITGELF
11	TRBV28	ASSLYEKGEQF
11	TRBV20-1	SARDSREDEQF
9	TRBV29-1	SVVGAYEQY
12	TRBV29-1	SVVGGGLAGKQY
14	TRBV10-2	ASSESRTGAGYEQY
10	TRBV28	ASNLGTGEAF
11	TRBV11-2	ASSLERGGGYT
10	TRBV29-1	SVGGQGYGYT
12	TRBV12-3/TRBV12-4	ASSLRGTVYGYT
12	TRBV7-2	ASSLTGVSSPLH
12	TRBV2	ASSEALAEETQY
13	TRBV7-2	ASSLRAGLWETQY
13	TRBV4-1	ASSLLLGSNQPPH
9	TRBV29-1	SGSRTDTQY
12	TRBV20-1	SALDRGWTDTQY
17	TRBV7-2	ASSLVSSGESYTYNEQF
12	TRBV7-2	ASSARVLYNEQF
11	TRBV5-1	ASSFDMNTEAF
11	TRBV2	ASSEGAQQPQH
13	TRBV18	ASSRLGMGKETQY
12	TRBV7-9	ASRSTGLNTEAF
12	TRBV20-1	SARDGGPGETQY
13	TRBV28	ASRRTWGGAETQY